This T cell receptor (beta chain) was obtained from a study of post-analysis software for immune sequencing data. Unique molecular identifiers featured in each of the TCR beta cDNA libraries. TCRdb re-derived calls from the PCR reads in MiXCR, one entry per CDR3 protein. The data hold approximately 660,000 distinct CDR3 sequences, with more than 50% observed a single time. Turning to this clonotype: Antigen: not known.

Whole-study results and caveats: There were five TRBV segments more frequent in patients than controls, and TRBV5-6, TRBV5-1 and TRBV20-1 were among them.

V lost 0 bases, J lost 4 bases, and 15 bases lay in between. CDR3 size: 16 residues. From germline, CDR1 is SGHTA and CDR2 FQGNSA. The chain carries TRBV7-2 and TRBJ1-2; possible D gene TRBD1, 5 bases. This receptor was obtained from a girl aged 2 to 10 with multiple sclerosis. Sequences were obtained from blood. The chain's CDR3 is CASSLAPGRTIYGYTF. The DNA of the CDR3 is TGTGCCAGCAGCTTAGCACCAGGGCGAACCATCTATGGCTACACCTTC.